The rows below give T cell receptor beta chains drawn from one sample of a study of regulatory T cells in long-lasting Graves disease. MiXCR, run by TCRdb on the multiplex PCR reads, gives a single entry per CDR3 protein. There are approximately 500,000 distinct CDR3 sequences in the sample; roughly a fifth occur only once, and 7.1% lies in the top ten. The sample here was peripheral blood mononuclear cells (PBMCs), taken when the disease was refractory, from a patient treated with antithyroid drugs. These receptors all stem from a female donor with Graves disease. Both conserved end residues are part of each CDR3. The order of the fields is D gene, J gene, V gene, clone size, CDR3 length, CDR3 DNA, CDR3 protein. The D gene is left open where the match is weak. Rows may omit the clone size; those that give it use once, few, many or a size class.

d_call: TRBD1; j_call: TRBJ1-6; v_call: TRBV27; clone_size: NA; cdr3_length: 14; cdr3_nt: TGTGCCAGCAGTTTAGACAGGGGGGGAATCACCCTCCACTTT; cdr3_aa: CASSLDRGGITLHF
d_call: TRBD2; j_call: TRBJ2-1; v_call: TRBV29-1; clone_size: NA; cdr3_length: 13; cdr3_nt: TGCAGCGGATGGGAGGGAATTTTCAATGAGCAGTTCTTC; cdr3_aa: CSGWEGIFNEQFF
d_call: NA; j_call: TRBJ2-7; v_call: TRBV28; clone_size: many; cdr3_length: 12; cdr3_nt: TGTGCCAGCACCCTAGTTGGGGGACACGCGTACTTC; cdr3_aa: CASTLVGGHAYF
d_call: NA; j_call: TRBJ2-2; v_call: TRBV6-1; clone_size: many; cdr3_length: 13; cdr3_nt: TGTGCCAGCGCCGGGGTGAACACCGGGGAGCTGTTTTTT; cdr3_aa: CASAGVNTGELFF
d_call: NA; j_call: TRBJ1-2; v_call: TRBV19; clone_size: NA; cdr3_length: 16; cdr3_nt: TGTGCCAGTAGTATAGCCGGGCTGGGGGGTCCGACTGGCTACACCTTC; cdr3_aa: CASSIAGLGGPTGYTF
d_call: NA; j_call: TRBJ1-5; v_call: TRBV12-3/TRBV12-4; clone_size: many; cdr3_length: 14; cdr3_nt: TGTGCCAGCAGTGACACCCATAGCAATCAGCCCCAGCATTTT; cdr3_aa: CASSDTHSNQPQHF
d_call: NA; j_call: TRBJ1-6; v_call: TRBV9; clone_size: NA; cdr3_length: 13; cdr3_nt: TGTACCAGCAGCGTAGAGCAGGGTTCACCCCTCCACTTT; cdr3_aa: CTSSVEQGSPLHF
d_call: NA; j_call: TRBJ1-1; v_call: TRBV27; clone_size: few; cdr3_length: 14; cdr3_nt: TGTGCCAGCACGTCTTGGGGCCTTAGAGGTGAAGCTTTCTTT; cdr3_aa: CASTSWGLRGEAFF
d_call: TRBD1; j_call: TRBJ2-7; v_call: TRBV7-2; clone_size: few; cdr3_length: 18; cdr3_nt: TGTGCCAGCAGCCCAACATTCGCCGACAGGGGGCTGCAGGACGAGCAGTACTTC; cdr3_aa: CASSPTFADRGLQDEQYF
d_call: NA; j_call: TRBJ2-7; v_call: TRBV15; clone_size: few; cdr3_length: 14; cdr3_nt: TGTGCCACCAGCAGAACCGACACATCCTACGAGCAGTACTTC; cdr3_aa: CATSRTDTSYEQYF
d_call: NA; j_call: TRBJ1-1; v_call: TRBV12-3/TRBV12-4; clone_size: many; cdr3_length: 16; cdr3_nt: TGTGCCAGCACCCGCCGGGGGGATGTTAGAAACACTGAAGCTTTCTTT; cdr3_aa: CASTRRGDVRNTEAFF
d_call: NA; j_call: TRBJ2-5; v_call: TRBV12-3/TRBV12-4; clone_size: many; cdr3_length: 16; cdr3_nt: TGTGCCAGCAGCACCTTGAAAGCGGAATCCCAAGAGACCCAGTACTTC; cdr3_aa: CASSTLKAESQETQYF
d_call: NA; j_call: TRBJ1-2; v_call: TRBV5-1; clone_size: many; cdr3_length: 14; cdr3_nt: TGCGCCAGCAGCCTTGAAGGATTCGATTATGGCTACACCTTC; cdr3_aa: CASSLEGFDYGYTF
d_call: NA; j_call: TRBJ1-4; v_call: TRBV6-1; clone_size: few; cdr3_length: 16; cdr3_nt: TGTGCCAGCAGCCTTCTGGACGGCTCAACTAATGAAAAACTGTTTTTT; cdr3_aa: CASSLLDGSTNEKLFF
d_call: NA; j_call: TRBJ2-4; v_call: TRBV4-1; clone_size: NA; cdr3_length: 15; cdr3_nt: TGCGCCAGCAGCCGATCTCAGGGAGTTGGAAACATTCAGTACTTC; cdr3_aa: CASSRSQGVGNIQYF
d_call: NA; j_call: TRBJ2-6; v_call: TRBV7-2; clone_size: NA; cdr3_length: 19; cdr3_nt: TGTGCCAGCAGCTTACGAAGGGGCGTTGGGTTTTCTGGGGCCAACGTCCTGACTTTC; cdr3_aa: CASSLRRGVGFSGANVLTF
d_call: NA; j_call: TRBJ1-2; v_call: TRBV20-1; clone_size: few; cdr3_length: 11; cdr3_nt: TGCAGTTCTAAAACAGAGGGCGGCTACACCTTC; cdr3_aa: CSSKTEGGYTF
d_call: NA; j_call: TRBJ2-5; v_call: TRBV5-1; clone_size: few; cdr3_length: 14; cdr3_nt: TGCGCCAGCACACCGGACGGCGGGGTAGAGACCCAGTACTTC; cdr3_aa: CASTPDGGVETQYF
d_call: TRBD2; j_call: TRBJ2-1; v_call: TRBV9; clone_size: few; cdr3_length: 15; cdr3_nt: TGTGCCAGCAGCGTAGGGACTAGCGGCTACAATGAGCAGTTCTTC; cdr3_aa: CASSVGTSGYNEQFF
d_call: NA; j_call: TRBJ1-3; v_call: TRBV20-1; clone_size: few; cdr3_length: 14; cdr3_nt: TGCAGTGCACAGTCAGGGACTTCGGGAAACACCATATATTTT; cdr3_aa: CSAQSGTSGNTIYF
d_call: NA; j_call: TRBJ1-2; v_call: TRBV4-1; clone_size: few; cdr3_length: 12; cdr3_nt: TGCGCCAGCAGCCAGATCAGGGGTGTCTACACCTTC; cdr3_aa: CASSQIRGVYTF
d_call: TRBD1; j_call: TRBJ2-7; v_call: TRBV20-1; clone_size: few; cdr3_length: 14; cdr3_nt: TGCAGTGCTAGTAGACAGGGTAACAACTACGAGCAGTACTTC; cdr3_aa: CSASRQGNNYEQYF
d_call: TRBD1; j_call: TRBJ1-1; v_call: TRBV10-3; clone_size: many; cdr3_length: 15; cdr3_nt: TGTGCCATCAGTGAGTCGACAGGGCCCCACCATGAAGCTTTCTTT; cdr3_aa: CAISESTGPHHEAFF
d_call: NA; j_call: TRBJ2-2; v_call: TRBV6-1; clone_size: NA; cdr3_length: 12; cdr3_nt: TGTGCCAGCTTACGGGGCACCGGGGAGCTGTTTTTT; cdr3_aa: CASLRGTGELFF
d_call: TRBD1; j_call: TRBJ2-7; v_call: TRBV5-6; clone_size: few; cdr3_length: 14; cdr3_nt: TGTGCCAGCAGCTTGGGGACAGGGCCCGCCGAGCAGTACTTC; cdr3_aa: CASSLGTGPAEQYF
d_call: TRBD1; j_call: TRBJ1-4; v_call: TRBV11-2; clone_size: many; cdr3_length: 17; cdr3_nt: TGTGCCAGCAGCTTGGTTGGACAGGGGGCAACTAATGAAAAACTGTTTTTT; cdr3_aa: CASSLVGQGATNEKLFF
d_call: NA; j_call: TRBJ1-1; v_call: TRBV5-1; clone_size: NA; cdr3_length: 14; cdr3_nt: TGCGCCAGCAGCCGCCCCAGGGAAGGAACTGAAGCTTTCTTT; cdr3_aa: CASSRPREGTEAFF
d_call: TRBD1; j_call: TRBJ2-6; v_call: TRBV19; clone_size: many; cdr3_length: 17; cdr3_nt: TGTGCCAGCTCCGGGACAGGGGGTTTACAGGGGGCCAACGTCCTGACTTTC; cdr3_aa: CASSGTGGLQGANVLTF
d_call: TRBD1; j_call: TRBJ2-2; v_call: TRBV11-3; clone_size: few; cdr3_length: 16; cdr3_nt: TGTGCCAGCAGCCATCCAGGGACAGGGCTCTCCGGGGAGCTGTTTTTT; cdr3_aa: CASSHPGTGLSGELFF
d_call: NA; j_call: TRBJ1-1; v_call: TRBV5-1; clone_size: few; cdr3_length: 13; cdr3_nt: TGCGCCAGCAGCTTCCGACAGGACACTGAAGCTTTCTTT; cdr3_aa: CASSFRQDTEAFF
d_call: TRBD2; j_call: TRBJ2-2; v_call: TRBV24-1; clone_size: many; cdr3_length: 16; cdr3_nt: TGTGCCACCAGTGATCGACGGGAGGGCCTTGCCGGGGAGCTGTTTTTT; cdr3_aa: CATSDRREGLAGELFF
d_call: NA; j_call: TRBJ1-1; v_call: TRBV20-1; clone_size: few; cdr3_length: 15; cdr3_nt: TGCAGTGCTAGAGATCGCGCGGGGGCCGGCACTGAAGCTTTCTTT; cdr3_aa: CSARDRAGAGTEAFF
d_call: TRBD2; j_call: TRBJ2-2; v_call: TRBV20-1; clone_size: few; cdr3_length: 13; cdr3_nt: TGCAGTGGACTAGCGGGAGGGACCGGGGAGCTGTTTTTT; cdr3_aa: CSGLAGGTGELFF
d_call: NA; j_call: TRBJ1-1; v_call: TRBV6-2/TRBV6-3; clone_size: NA; cdr3_length: 14; cdr3_nt: TGTGCCAGCAGTTACAACAAGAGAGGGGCTGAAGCTTTCTTT; cdr3_aa: CASSYNKRGAEAFF
d_call: NA; j_call: TRBJ1-1; v_call: TRBV27; clone_size: NA; cdr3_length: 16; cdr3_nt: TGTGCCAGCAGTTCTTTGGGGGCCGGGGGGAACACTGAAGCTTTCTTT; cdr3_aa: CASSSLGAGGNTEAFF
d_call: TRBD1; j_call: TRBJ2-7; v_call: TRBV6-4; clone_size: NA; cdr3_length: 14; cdr3_nt: TGTGCCAGCAACCTCAGGGGGCACACCTACGAGCAGTACTTC; cdr3_aa: CASNLRGHTYEQYF
d_call: NA; j_call: TRBJ1-2; v_call: TRBV30; clone_size: NA; cdr3_length: 15; cdr3_nt: TGTGCCTGCAACCCTTACGGCGGGGAACACCTTGGCTACACCTTC; cdr3_aa: CACNPYGGEHLGYTF
d_call: NA; j_call: TRBJ1-5; v_call: TRBV3-1; clone_size: many; cdr3_length: 13; cdr3_nt: TGTGCCAGCAGCCAAGATGTCAGACAGCCCCAGCATTTT; cdr3_aa: CASSQDVRQPQHF
d_call: TRBD1; j_call: TRBJ1-2; v_call: TRBV30; clone_size: NA; cdr3_length: 13; cdr3_nt: TGTGCCTGGAGCCAAGGGGGCGGTCATGGCTACACCTTC; cdr3_aa: CAWSQGGGHGYTF
d_call: NA; j_call: TRBJ1-1; v_call: TRBV5-5; clone_size: many; cdr3_length: 14; cdr3_nt: TGTGCCAGCAGCTTGGCATGGCTGAACACTGAAGCTTTCTTT; cdr3_aa: CASSLAWLNTEAFF
d_call: TRBD2; j_call: TRBJ2-7; v_call: TRBV6-1; clone_size: many; cdr3_length: 14; cdr3_nt: TGTGCCAGCAGTCCCGGGACTAGCGACCACGAGCAGTACTTC; cdr3_aa: CASSPGTSDHEQYF
d_call: TRBD2; j_call: TRBJ2-2; v_call: TRBV2; clone_size: few; cdr3_length: 17; cdr3_nt: TGTGCCAGCAGTCCTATAGGACTAGCGGGGAACACCGGGGAGCTGTTTTTT; cdr3_aa: CASSPIGLAGNTGELFF
d_call: NA; j_call: TRBJ2-2; v_call: TRBV25-1; clone_size: few; cdr3_length: 12; cdr3_nt: TGTGCCAGCCACGCTTACACCGGGGAGCTGTTTTTT; cdr3_aa: CASHAYTGELFF
d_call: TRBD2; j_call: TRBJ2-7; v_call: TRBV6-1; clone_size: NA; cdr3_length: 18; cdr3_nt: TGTGCCAGCAGCTCGGGACTAGCGGGAGAAAGTTGGAACTACGAGCAGTACTTC; cdr3_aa: CASSSGLAGESWNYEQYF
d_call: NA; j_call: TRBJ2-5; v_call: TRBV29-1; clone_size: many; cdr3_length: 14; cdr3_nt: TGCAGCGTTGACCTGGGGCAGGGGGGAGAGACCCAGTACTTC; cdr3_aa: CSVDLGQGGETQYF
d_call: TRBD1; j_call: TRBJ1-5; v_call: TRBV12-3/TRBV12-4; clone_size: many; cdr3_length: 13; cdr3_nt: TGTGCCAGCAGCTTAGGGGGCGGACAGCCCCAGCATTTT; cdr3_aa: CASSLGGGQPQHF
d_call: TRBD2; j_call: TRBJ2-2; v_call: TRBV20-1; clone_size: few; cdr3_length: 17; cdr3_nt: TGCAGTGCTAGCAAATGGACGACTAGCGGAAACACCGGGGAGCTGTTTTTT; cdr3_aa: CSASKWTTSGNTGELFF
d_call: TRBD1; j_call: TRBJ2-7; v_call: TRBV27; clone_size: many; cdr3_length: 16; cdr3_nt: TGTGCCAGCAGTTTCCTTGGGACAGACATTCTTCAGGAGCAGTACTTC; cdr3_aa: CASSFLGTDILQEQYF
d_call: TRBD1; j_call: TRBJ1-2; v_call: TRBV7-2; clone_size: many; cdr3_length: 14; cdr3_nt: TGTGCCAGCAGCCACACGACAGGGGACTATGGCTACACCTTC; cdr3_aa: CASSHTTGDYGYTF
d_call: NA; j_call: TRBJ1-2; v_call: TRBV28; clone_size: NA; cdr3_length: 12; cdr3_nt: TGTGCCGGCAGTTTGGATAACTATGGCTACACCTTC; cdr3_aa: CAGSLDNYGYTF